This T cell receptor beta chain came from a study of T cells after yellow fever vaccination. Notes on this clonotype: Germline is not matched at one junction end, which may reflect a read error.

TCRdb re-analysed the 5' RACE reads in MiXCR, keeping a single row per CDR3 protein. The data hold some 560,000 distinct CDR3 sequences, with about 19% observed a single time. The V gene's germline CDR1 is LGHDT and CDR2 YNNKEL (reference sequence). CDR3 length: 13 amino acids. This sequence originates from a man aged 25-40 years who received the YFV17D yellow fever vaccine. The chain links TRBV3-1 to TRBJ2-5; possible D gene TRBD2, 5 bases. Source: PBMCs, taken 15 days after the yellow fever booster vaccination. Here the CDR3 reads CASSQDLYGILNF. The CDR3 DNA is TGTGCCAGCAGCCAAGATCTTTACGGGATTTTGAACTTC.